The rows below give T cell receptor beta chains drawn from one sample of a study of blood T cell repertoires in COVID-19. The table came from immunoSEQ multiplex PCR; TCRdb's copy has only in-frame clones and leaves some out. The sample holds around 200,000 clones, more than 80% seen once. Material for sequencing was peripheral blood. Receptors originate from a human donor in a cohort sampled during active COVID-19. Both conserved end residues are part of each CDR3. The D gene is left open where the match is weak. A clone size is listed for some rows: how often the clone was seen (once, few, many), or a class if it is expanded.

cdr3_nt: TGTGCCAGCAGTTTCGGCGGTTATGGCTACACCTTC
cdr3_aa: CASSFGGYGYTF
v_call: TRBV12-3/TRBV12-4
d_call: -
j_call: TRBJ1-2
clone_size: -

cdr3_nt: TGCGCCAGCAGCCTCCAATTCCCGGGACAGGGAACCTTC
cdr3_aa: CASSLQFPGQGTF
v_call: TRBV4-1
d_call: TRBD1
j_call: TRBJ1-2
clone_size: few

cdr3_nt: TGTGCCAGCAGCTTAGAAAGGCGGGAACGGGCTACCCTCCACTTT
cdr3_aa: CASSLERRERATLHF
v_call: TRBV7-8
d_call: -
j_call: TRBJ1-6
clone_size: few

cdr3_nt: TGCAGCTATAGAGGACAAAACACTGAAGCTTTCTTT
cdr3_aa: CSYRGQNTEAFF
v_call: TRBV29-1
d_call: -
j_call: TRBJ1-1
clone_size: few

cdr3_nt: TGTGCCAGCAGTGAAGGCAGCGATAACTATGGCTACACCTTC
cdr3_aa: CASSEGSDNYGYTF
v_call: TRBV6-1
d_call: -
j_call: TRBJ1-2
clone_size: -

cdr3_nt: TGTGCCAGCAGTTCAGCCAGGGGGCTGTATGGCTACACCTTC
cdr3_aa: CASSSARGLYGYTF
v_call: TRBV6-5
d_call: TRBD1
j_call: TRBJ1-2
clone_size: -

cdr3_nt: TGTGCCACCAGTGATTTTCTAGCGGGGGGACGAGCGAACACCGGGGAGCTGTTTTTT
cdr3_aa: CATSDFLAGGRANTGELFF
v_call: TRBV24-1
d_call: TRBD2
j_call: TRBJ2-2
clone_size: -

cdr3_nt: TGTGCCAGTAGTGTCAGTAGCAATCAGCCCCAGCATTTT
cdr3_aa: CASSVSSNQPQHF
v_call: TRBV19
d_call: -
j_call: TRBJ1-5
clone_size: -

cdr3_nt: TGTGCCAGCCGGAACGCGCAGGATTCACCCCTCCACTTT
cdr3_aa: CASRNAQDSPLHF
v_call: TRBV6-5
d_call: -
j_call: TRBJ1-6
clone_size: -

cdr3_nt: TGTGCCAGCAGCTCCCTACCGAATTCGGACAGGGGGCTTGGAGATACGCAGTATTTT
cdr3_aa: CASSSLPNSDRGLGDTQYF
v_call: TRBV7-6
d_call: TRBD1
j_call: TRBJ2-3
clone_size: -

cdr3_nt: TGTGCCAGCGCCACTGGGTTGGACTACAATGGGAACACTGAAGCTTTCTTT
cdr3_aa: CASATGLDYNGNTEAFF
v_call: TRBV18
d_call: -
j_call: TRBJ1-1
clone_size: -

cdr3_nt: TGTGCCACCAGGGCGACCGGGGACGAGCAGTACTTC
cdr3_aa: CATRATGDEQYF
v_call: TRBV6-6
d_call: -
j_call: TRBJ2-7
clone_size: -

cdr3_nt: TGTGCCAGCACCCCACGGCCAGTCCCCTCCCCGGGTACTGAAGCTTTCTTT
cdr3_aa: CASTPRPVPSPGTEAFF
v_call: TRBV25-1
d_call: -
j_call: TRBJ1-1
clone_size: -

cdr3_nt: TGTGCCAGCAGCCTAATCGGGACAGGGAGGACTGAAGCTTTCTTT
cdr3_aa: CASSLIGTGRTEAFF
v_call: TRBV14
d_call: TRBD1
j_call: TRBJ1-1
clone_size: few

cdr3_nt: TGTGCCAGCAGTGACGGACAGGGGGCTTGGGGAACCGGGGAGCTGTTTTTT
cdr3_aa: CASSDGQGAWGTGELFF
v_call: TRBV2
d_call: TRBD1
j_call: TRBJ2-2
clone_size: -

cdr3_nt: TGTGCCAGCAGCTTAGTGTCACAGGGAGAGACCCAGTACTTC
cdr3_aa: CASSLVSQGETQYF
v_call: TRBV7-2
d_call: -
j_call: TRBJ2-5
clone_size: -

cdr3_nt: TGTGCCAGTAACCCGGGACTAGAGTGGGGTGAGCAGTTCTTC
cdr3_aa: CASNPGLEWGEQFF
v_call: TRBV19
d_call: TRBD2
j_call: TRBJ2-1
clone_size: once

cdr3_nt: TGTGCCAGCAGTGAAGGTAGCGGGGGGTCCTACGAGCAGTACTTC
cdr3_aa: CASSEGSGGSYEQYF
v_call: TRBV6-1
d_call: TRBD2
j_call: TRBJ2-7
clone_size: -

cdr3_nt: TGTGCCAGCAGCGGACCCAGACAGCAAAACACCGGGGAGCTGTTTTTT
cdr3_aa: CASSGPRQQNTGELFF
v_call: TRBV9
d_call: -
j_call: TRBJ2-2
clone_size: -

cdr3_nt: TGCGCCAGCAGCCAGTCCGGGACAGGTTCCAATGAGCAGTTCTTC
cdr3_aa: CASSQSGTGSNEQFF
v_call: TRBV4-1
d_call: TRBD1
j_call: TRBJ2-1
clone_size: -

cdr3_nt: TGTGCCACCAGGGTTGCGTCTGAAGCTTTCTTT
cdr3_aa: CATRVASEAFF
v_call: TRBV15
d_call: -
j_call: TRBJ1-1
clone_size: -

cdr3_nt: TGTGCCAGCAGTTTAAACCTGGGGCCCGGGGAGCTGTTTTTT
cdr3_aa: CASSLNLGPGELFF
v_call: TRBV27
d_call: -
j_call: TRBJ2-2
clone_size: -

cdr3_nt: TGCAGCGTTGTACAGGGAGGGGCTCACTATGGCTACACCTTC
cdr3_aa: CSVVQGGAHYGYTF
v_call: TRBV29-1
d_call: -
j_call: TRBJ1-2
clone_size: many

cdr3_nt: TGTGCCAGTAGTGTGGGACAGGGGGCGAAAGCTTTCTTT
cdr3_aa: CASSVGQGAKAFF
v_call: TRBV19
d_call: TRBD1
j_call: TRBJ1-1
clone_size: -

cdr3_nt: TGTGCCAGCAGTTTGGGGAGAAGCTATGGCTACACCTTC
cdr3_aa: CASSLGRSYGYTF
v_call: TRBV12-3/TRBV12-4
d_call: -
j_call: TRBJ1-2
clone_size: -

cdr3_nt: TGTGCCAGCAGCCCAAGGACTAGCGGGGGCACAGATACGCAGTATTTT
cdr3_aa: CASSPRTSGGTDTQYF
v_call: TRBV4-2
d_call: TRBD2
j_call: TRBJ2-3
clone_size: -

cdr3_nt: TGTGCCAGCAGCTTAGGTGCAGTTGAAGCTTTCTTT
cdr3_aa: CASSLGAVEAFF
v_call: TRBV7-9
d_call: -
j_call: TRBJ1-1
clone_size: -

cdr3_nt: TGCAGCGTTGAGGGACTCTACGAGCAGTACTTC
cdr3_aa: CSVEGLYEQYF
v_call: TRBV29-1
d_call: -
j_call: TRBJ2-7
clone_size: -

cdr3_nt: TGTGCCAGCAGCCAGGTACAGGGGGGAACCGGGGAGCTGTTTTTT
cdr3_aa: CASSQVQGGTGELFF
v_call: TRBV3-1/TRBV3-2
d_call: TRBD1
j_call: TRBJ2-2
clone_size: -

cdr3_nt: TGCGCCAGCAGCTTGGGGGGCTTCTACGAGCAGTACTTC
cdr3_aa: CASSLGGFYEQYF
v_call: TRBV5-1
d_call: -
j_call: TRBJ2-7
clone_size: -

cdr3_nt: TGCGCCAGCAGTGAGTCCCGGACTAGGGGAGAGACCCAGTACTTC
cdr3_aa: CASSESRTRGETQYF
v_call: TRBV10-1
d_call: TRBD2
j_call: TRBJ2-5
clone_size: -

cdr3_nt: TGTGCCAGCAGTCCCCCGGGACCCGGCGGGGCAGATACGCAGTATTTT
cdr3_aa: CASSPPGPGGADTQYF
v_call: TRBV6-2/TRBV6-3
d_call: -
j_call: TRBJ2-3
clone_size: -

cdr3_nt: TGTGCCAGCAGCTTGCTAGGACAAGAGAACACTGAAGCTTTCTTT
cdr3_aa: CASSLLGQENTEAFF
v_call: TRBV5-5
d_call: -
j_call: TRBJ1-1
clone_size: -

cdr3_nt: TGTGCCAATCTGATGACTAGCGGGGAAAACACCGGGGAGCTGTTTTTT
cdr3_aa: CANLMTSGENTGELFF
v_call: TRBV6-6
d_call: TRBD2
j_call: TRBJ2-2
clone_size: -

cdr3_nt: TGCAGTGCTAGTGGGACAGGGACGTTTAACTATGGCTACACCTTC
cdr3_aa: CSASGTGTFNYGYTF
v_call: TRBV20-1
d_call: TRBD1
j_call: TRBJ1-2
clone_size: -

cdr3_nt: TGTGCCATCAACTGCGAGCAGTACTTC
cdr3_aa: CAINCEQYF
v_call: TRBV10-3
d_call: -
j_call: TRBJ2-7
clone_size: -

cdr3_nt: TGTGCTAGTGGTTTGGACTTAGAACCGGGACAGGGATACAATGAGCAGTTCTTC
cdr3_aa: CASGLDLEPGQGYNEQFF
v_call: TRBV12-5
d_call: TRBD1
j_call: TRBJ2-1
clone_size: -

cdr3_nt: TGTGCCAGCGCGAGGGCCGTCGGGGATGGCTACACCTTC
cdr3_aa: CASARAVGDGYTF
v_call: TRBV6-5
d_call: -
j_call: TRBJ1-2
clone_size: -

cdr3_nt: TGTGCCAGCAGCGTAGCTACGGGGCAGGGGGCTGGAAACACCATATATTTT
cdr3_aa: CASSVATGQGAGNTIYF
v_call: TRBV9
d_call: TRBD1
j_call: TRBJ1-3
clone_size: -

cdr3_nt: TGCGCCAGCAGCTCGACAGGGCCCTACGAGCAGTACTTC
cdr3_aa: CASSSTGPYEQYF
v_call: TRBV5-1
d_call: TRBD1
j_call: TRBJ2-7
clone_size: -

cdr3_nt: TGCGCCAGCAGCTTGAATTCGGGGGGAGGAGAGACCCAGTACTTC
cdr3_aa: CASSLNSGGGETQYF
v_call: TRBV5-1
d_call: TRBD2
j_call: TRBJ2-5
clone_size: -

cdr3_nt: TGTGCCAGCAGCTTAGCGCGGGGGGGAACCTACGAGCAGTACTTC
cdr3_aa: CASSLARGGTYEQYF
v_call: TRBV7-2
d_call: TRBD2
j_call: TRBJ2-7
clone_size: -

cdr3_nt: TGTGCCAGCAGTTACAGGAGCGGCACGTACAATGAGCAGTTCTTC
cdr3_aa: CASSYRSGTYNEQFF
v_call: TRBV6-5
d_call: -
j_call: TRBJ2-1
clone_size: -

cdr3_nt: TGTGCCAGCAGCTTAAGGGGCTTGGGTAACACTGAAGCTTTCTTT
cdr3_aa: CASSLRGLGNTEAFF
v_call: TRBV11-2
d_call: -
j_call: TRBJ1-1
clone_size: -

cdr3_nt: TGTGCCAGTAGTATGAGGGCAGTGCCTAATGAAAAACTGTTTTTT
cdr3_aa: CASSMRAVPNEKLFF
v_call: TRBV19
d_call: -
j_call: TRBJ1-4
clone_size: -

cdr3_nt: TGTGCCAGCAGTCGGACTAGTTCGGGCTCCTACGAGCAGTACTTC
cdr3_aa: CASSRTSSGSYEQYF
v_call: TRBV6-5
d_call: TRBD2
j_call: TRBJ2-7
clone_size: -

cdr3_nt: TGTGCCAGCAGTACAGACAGGGACGACGGGGAGCTGTTTTTT
cdr3_aa: CASSTDRDDGELFF
v_call: TRBV6-5
d_call: TRBD1
j_call: TRBJ2-2
clone_size: -

cdr3_nt: TGCGCCAGCAGTGCGGGGGACGCGAACACCGGGGAGCTGTTTTTT
cdr3_aa: CASSAGDANTGELFF
v_call: TRBV10-1
d_call: -
j_call: TRBJ2-2
clone_size: -

cdr3_nt: TGTGCCAGCAGCCAAGGCGCCCTAGCGGGGAATGAGCAGTTCTTC
cdr3_aa: CASSQGALAGNEQFF
v_call: TRBV3-1/TRBV3-2
d_call: TRBD2
j_call: TRBJ2-1
clone_size: -

cdr3_nt: TGTGCCAGCAGCCAAGGAGGGCTTGGGGCCAACGTCCTGACTTTC
cdr3_aa: CASSQGGLGANVLTF
v_call: TRBV4-2
d_call: -
j_call: TRBJ2-6
clone_size: -

cdr3_nt: TGTGCCATCAGTGTCCTACAGGGCACCGGGGAGCTGTTTTTT
cdr3_aa: CAISVLQGTGELFF
v_call: TRBV10-3
d_call: -
j_call: TRBJ2-2
clone_size: -

cdr3_nt: TGTGCCAGCCAGACAGTTCCTAATCAGCCCCAGCATTTT
cdr3_aa: CASQTVPNQPQHF
v_call: TRBV2
d_call: -
j_call: TRBJ1-5
clone_size: -

cdr3_nt: TGTGCCTGGAGTGTACCCCGGATCGGGGAGACCCAGTACTTC
cdr3_aa: CAWSVPRIGETQYF
v_call: TRBV30
d_call: -
j_call: TRBJ2-5
clone_size: -

cdr3_nt: TGTGCCAGCAGCCAGAGACAGGGCCCCTACGAGCAGTACTTC
cdr3_aa: CASSQRQGPYEQYF
v_call: TRBV14
d_call: TRBD1
j_call: TRBJ2-7
clone_size: once

cdr3_nt: TGTGCCAGCTCACTGGTTCGGACTAGCGGGGCCGAGCAGTACTTC
cdr3_aa: CASSLVRTSGAEQYF
v_call: TRBV18
d_call: TRBD2
j_call: TRBJ2-7
clone_size: -